These 21 T cell receptor beta chains came from one sample sequenced in a study of T cell responses to AZD1222 COVID-19 vaccine. The data were produced by immunoSEQ multiplex PCR, yet TCRdb's version contains in-frame clones alone and is incomplete. Of 100,000 to 150,000 clones in the sample, around nine tenths were seen once. Sequencing used peripheral blood, obtained on day 0 of AZD1222 vaccination. Receptor source: an adult in good health.

J is TRBJ1-6 and V is TRBV27, with D uncertain. This CDR3 contains 13 residues. The germline V and J ends were trimmed by 6 bases and 8 bases, with 11 bases remaining between them. Germline CDR1 MNHEY, CDR2 SMNVEV (reference sequence). The CDR3, as DNA: TGTGCCAGCAGCCCCACGTTCTATTCACCCCTCCACTTT. Translating it yields CASSPTFYSPLHF.

The V gene is TRBV5-1, the J gene TRBJ2-3; no reliable D call. This CDR3 is built from 14 residues. The V gene lost 1 base and the J gene lost 4 bases, with 10 bases spanning the gap. Looked up from germline, CDR1 is SGHRS and CDR2 is YFSETQ. The CDR3 region is CASSLFSDADTQYF. The CDR3 coding sequence is TGCGCCAGCAGCTTGTTTTCAGATGCAGATACGCAGTATTTT. Supplemented by reference TRBV5-1 and TRBJ2-3, the full variable domain reads KAGVTQTPRYLIKTRGQQVTLSCSPISGHRSVSWYQQTPGQGLQFLFEYFSETQRNKGNFPGRFSGRQFSNSRSEMNVSTLELGDSALYLCASSLFSDADTQYFGPGTRLTVL.

The CDR3 protein is CASSFGETTNEKLFF. The CDR3 region has the DNA TGTGCCAGCAGCTTTGGTGAGACAACTAATGAAAAACTGTTTTTT. The chain recombines TRBV7-2 with TRBJ1-4, with D hard to call. Trimming removed 3 bases at V and 0 bases at J, with 8 bases between. CDR3 length: 15 amino acids. Germline V CDR1 and CDR2: SGHTA, FQGNSA.

V is TRBV2 and J is TRBJ1-4; 12 bases fit TRBD1. The CDR3 length is 15 residues. Germline-derived CDR1 and CDR2 are SNHLY and FYNNEI. Trimming removed 8 bases from V and 3 bases from J; junction bases left unmatched: 4. The CDR3 DNA sequence: TGTGCCAGCGGGACAGGGGGCTTGCCTAATGAAAAACTGTTTTTT. Amino acid sequence: CASGTGGLPNEKLFF. Full variable domain (remainder filled in from reference TRBV2 and TRBJ1-4): EPEVTQTPSHQVTQMGQEVILRCVPISNHLYFYWYRQILGQKVEFLVSFYNNEISEKSEIFDDQFSVERPDGSNFTLKIRSTKLEDSAMYFCASGTGGLPNEKLFFGSGTQLSVL.

This chain uses TRBV6-5 with TRBJ2-7; D might be TRBD2 (6 bases). The CDR3 sequence is 15 residues long. The germline V gene encodes CDR1 MNHEY and CDR2 SVGAGI. V lost 6 bases and J 0 bases, leaving 15 bases between the germline ends. Here the CDR3 reads CASSVSGWTSYEQYF. CDR3 DNA: TGTGCCAGCAGCGTCAGCGGGTGGACCTCCTACGAGCAGTACTTC.

This rearrangement joins TRBV15 to TRBJ1-2; possibly TRBD1 for D (6 bases). Germline V gene data show CDR1 as LNHNV and CDR2 as YYDKDF (reference sequence). The CDR3 has 13 amino acids. Trimming took 1 base from V and 6 from J, leaving 9 bases between them. The CDR3: CATSRAQGDGYTF. The CDR3 DNA is TGTGCCACCAGCAGAGCACAGGGTGATGGCTACACCTTC.

The chain carries TRBV7-2 and TRBJ1-1; 7 bases line up with TRBD1. CDR3 size: 14 residues. J gave up 9 bases and V 7 bases, and 14 bases lay outside the gene matches. Per germline, CDR1 SGHTA and CDR2 FQGNSA. This CDR3 is CASTYRGQRTKAFF. The CDR3 DNA sequence: TGTGCCAGCACCTACAGGGGACAGAGGACTAAAGCTTTCTTT.

The rearrangement uses TRBV4-1 and TRBJ1-4; D call uncertain. CDR1 is MGHRA, CDR2 YSYEKL, per germline. The CDR3 is 17 amino acids. V gave up 4 bases and J gave up 7 bases, with 22 bases separating them. CDR3 nucleotide sequence: TGCGCCAGCAGCCTCAGACCCCTGACCCCCGAGACTGAAAAACTGTTTTTT. Translating gives CASSLRPLTPETEKLFF.

V usage is TRBV7-2 and J usage is TRBJ2-1; 12 positions match TRBD2. Losses at the gene ends were 2 bases for V and 7 bases for J; bases not matched to a gene: 3. The CDR3 is 15 amino acids. Germline CDR1 and CDR2: SGHTA and FQGNSA. The CDR3 DNA reads TGTGCCAGCAGCTTACTAGCGGGAGGGGTGAATGAGCAGTTCTTC. Amino acid sequence: CASSLLAGGVNEQFF.

This clone has only a few counts. The CDR3 bases are TGTGCCAGCAGTGGACAGGGGGCTGAAGCTTTCTTT. Translating gives CASSGQGAEAFF. The V gene is TRBV2, the J gene TRBJ1-1; TRBD1 agrees at 9 bases. The germline CDR1 and CDR2 sequences are SNHLY and FYNNEI. The CDR3 sequence is 12 residues long. V lost 4 bases to trimming and J lost 6 bases; unmatched junction nucleotides: 0.

This clone showed up just a few times. J is TRBJ2-2 and V is TRBV25-1; 10 bases are a match to TRBD1. Trimming took 3 bases from V and 5 from J; bases not matched to a gene: 3. Germline V gives CDR1 MGHDK, CDR2 SYGVNS. This CDR3 region has 15 residues. CDR3 coding DNA: TGTGCCAGCAGTGACACGGGACAGGGGACCGGGGAGCTGTTTTTT. It translates to CASSDTGQGTGELFF.

The chain joins TRBV2 to TRBJ1-2, with 7 bases aligning to TRBD1. Germline assignment: CDR1 SNHLY and CDR2 FYNNEI. J was trimmed by 2 bases and V by 7 bases; bases with no gene match: 4. This CDR3 is built from 13 residues. DNA for the CDR3: TGTGCCAGCAATGACAGGGTCAACTATGGCTACACCTTC. Residues: CASNDRVNYGYTF. The whole variable domain, filled in from reference TRBV2 and TRBJ1-2, reads EPEVTQTPSHQVTQMGQEVILRCVPISNHLYFYWYRQILGQKVEFLVSFYNNEISEKSEIFDDQFSVERPDGSNFTLKIRSTKLEDSAMYFCASNDRVNYGYTFGSGTRLTVV.

This clone occurred once. CDR3 nucleotides: TGTGCCAGCAGCTTAAAGGCGGGAGGGCCAGATACGCAGTATTTT. Protein: CASSLKAGGPDTQYF. The genes are TRBV13 and TRBJ2-3; TRBD2 matches at 9 bases. The CDR3 is 15 residues long. V was clipped by 2 bases and J by 4 bases; unmatched bases: 4. CDR1 and CDR2 (germline): PRHDT, FYEKMQ (reference sequence).

As concerns this clone: This CDR3 is also generated by other DNA sequences in the sample. The chain couples TRBV29-1 to TRBJ1-2; D may be TRBD1 (6 bases). V was clipped by 6 bases and J by 4 bases, with 9 bases between them. This CDR3 contains 11 residues. Germline CDR1 SQVTM, CDR2 ANQGSEA. As DNA, the CDR3 is TGCAGCGTGGGGACACCCTATGGCTACACCTTC. This sequence encodes CSVGTPYGYTF.

The V gene is TRBV5-1, the J gene TRBJ2-5; D possibly corresponds to TRBD2 (6 bases). Germline CDR1 is SGHRS and CDR2 is YFSETQ. Trimming took 0 bases from V and 13 from J, leaving 16 bases between them. The CDR3 totals 13 residues. CDR3 coding DNA: TGCGCCAGCAGCTTGGCCAATAGCGGCCCACCGTACTTC. Residues: CASSLANSGPPYF. Based on the CDR3 plus reference TRBV5-1 and TRBJ2-5, the full variable domain is KAGVTQTPRYLIKTRGQQVTLSCSPISGHRSVSWYQQTPGQGLQFLFEYFSETQRNKGNFPGRFSGRQFSNSRSEMNVSTLELGDSALYLCASSLANSGPPYFGPGTRLLVL.

Of note for this clone: Within the sample, other DNA sequences also encode this same CDR3. This chain links TRBV5-6 with TRBJ1-2; TRBD1 is a possible D gene (5 bases). V lost 2 bases and J 2 bases, leaving 7 bases between the germline ends. The germline V gene has CDR1 SGHDT and CDR2 YYEEEE. There are 13 residues in the CDR3. The DNA for the CDR3 is TGTGCCAGCAGCTTAGGACAAAACTATGGCTACACCTTC. Residues: CASSLGQNYGYTF.

In its sample, this clone was seen once. The V call is TRBV30, the J call TRBJ1-3, with D maybe TRBD1 (5 bases). The V end was cut by 0 bases, the J end by 1 base, with 13 bases between. Germline lookup yields CDR1 GTSNPN and CDR2 SVGIG (reference sequence). CDR3 length: 16 residues. The CDR3 loop reads CAWSVQEADSGNTIYF. The CDR3 DNA follows: TGTGCCTGGAGTGTACAGGAAGCCGATTCTGGAAACACCATATATTTT.

This chain connects TRBV5-6 to TRBJ1-3; D perhaps matches TRBD1 (5 bases). The CDR3 has 16 amino acids. V was cut by 3 bases and J by 0 bases, with 13 bases left in between. Germline V gene data show CDR1 as SGHDT and CDR2 as YYEEEE. CDR3 in amino acids: CASSSRVRNSGNTIYF. Written as DNA, the CDR3 is TGTGCCAGCAGCTCCAGGGTCCGCAACTCTGGAAACACCATATATTTT. The full variable domain, in which reference TRBV5-6 and TRBJ1-3 provide the parts outside the CDR3, is DAGVTQSPTHLIKTRGQQVTLRCSPKSGHDTVSWYQQALGQGPQFIFQYYEEEERQRGNFPDRFSGHQFPNYSSELNVNALLLGDSALYLCASSSRVRNSGNTIYFGEGSWLTVV.

CDR3 sequence reads: CASRPGQSTDTQYF. The CDR3, as DNA: TGTGCCAGCAGACCGGGACAGAGCACAGATACGCAGTATTTT. The chain links TRBV7-9 to TRBJ2-3, with 7 bases fitting TRBD1. V lost 6 bases, J lost 0 bases, and 3 bases stayed unmatched. Germline lookup yields CDR1 SEHNR and CDR2 FQNEAQ (reference sequence). The CDR3 is 14 residues long.

V usage is TRBV27 and J usage is TRBJ2-7, with 8 bases aligning to TRBD1. CDR1 and CDR2 from the germline V gene are MNHEY and SMNVEV (reference sequence). The CDR3 totals 14 residues. After removal of 3 bases from V and 4 bases from J, the junction contained 5 bases not matched to a gene. CDR3 protein: CASSFDRGGYEQYF. CDR3 DNA sequence: TGTGCCAGCAGTTTTGACAGGGGCGGATACGAGCAGTACTTC.

V is TRBV20-1 and J is TRBJ2-7, with no clear D. Between the trimmed V and J ends, which lost 1 base and 5 bases, there was a span of 6 bases. CDR3 length: 11 amino acids. The V gene's germline CDR1 is DFQATT and CDR2 SNEGSKA (reference sequence). The CDR3 region is CSARGTDEQYF. The CDR3 DNA reads as TGCAGTGCTAGAGGAACGGACGAGCAGTACTTC.